This TCR beta chain was profiled in a study of blood T cell repertoires in COVID-19. About the study: There were acute and convalescent COVID-19 samples, and they came from the United States, Italy and Spain.

In its sample, this clone was seen once. Each participant's cohort was designated according to participant-reported clinical history. Germline V gene lookup returns CDR1 SEHNR and CDR2 FQNEAQ (reference sequence). V lost 1 base to trimming and J lost 7 bases; unmatched junction nucleotides: 3. CDR3 length: 15 residues. How the authors handled the data: Reference gene primer amplification yielded estimated nucleated cell counts. Assay used: immunoSEQ multiplex PCR; TCRdb lists only in-frame clones, some missing. V, J and clone size were drawn from that table, and D and trimming were deduced from the DNA. The sample shows some 150,000 clones, approximately 80% of them seen only once.

The source of this sequence is a middle-aged woman who had recovered from COVID-19. The sequencing input was PBMCs or T cells enriched from blood (not recorded which). This chain connects TRBV7-9 to TRBJ1-6; the match to TRBD1 covers 8 bases. The CDR3 coding sequence is TGTGCCAGCAGCTTAGGACAGGGGAAAAATTCACCCCTCCACTTT. Its protein product is CASSLGQGKNSPLHF.